This T cell receptor (beta chain) was identified during a study of T cell responses to AZD1222 COVID-19 vaccine. General study findings and limits: Unmutated variant regions are reportedly targeted by nearly half of spike-specific TCRs. Baseline seropositivity characterized only six or seven AZD1222 recipients.

Trimming took 3 bases from V and 1 from J, leaving 6 bases between them. The CDR3 spans 13 residues. The V gene's germline CDR1 is SGHAT and CDR2 FQNNGV. Sequencing was performed with immunoSEQ multiplex PCR; in TCRdb, only in-frame clones are kept and a portion is missing. The sample has roughly 120,000 clones; around 84% are singletons. Of note for this clone: Its antigen remains unidentified.

The clonotype was recovered from an adult in good health. The sample here was peripheral blood, taken on day 0 of AZD1222 vaccination. The rearrangement uses TRBV11-2 and TRBJ1-1; TRBD1 might be the D (6 bases). CDR3: CASSLGQNTEAFF. CDR3 nucleotide sequence: TGTGCCAGCAGCTTGGGACAGAACACTGAAGCTTTCTTT.